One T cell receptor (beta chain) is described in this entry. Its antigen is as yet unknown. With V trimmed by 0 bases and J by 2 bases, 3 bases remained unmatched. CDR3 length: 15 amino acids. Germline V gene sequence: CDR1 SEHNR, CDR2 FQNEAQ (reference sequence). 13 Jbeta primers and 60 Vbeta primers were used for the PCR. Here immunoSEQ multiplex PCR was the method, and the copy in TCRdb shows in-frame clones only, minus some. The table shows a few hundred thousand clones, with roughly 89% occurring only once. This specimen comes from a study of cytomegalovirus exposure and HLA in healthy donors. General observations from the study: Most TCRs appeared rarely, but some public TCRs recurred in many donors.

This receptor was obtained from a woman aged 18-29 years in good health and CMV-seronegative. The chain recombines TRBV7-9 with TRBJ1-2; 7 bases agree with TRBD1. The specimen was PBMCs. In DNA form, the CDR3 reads TGTGCCAGCAGCTTAGCCGGGACAGCGAACTATGGCTACACCTTC. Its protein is CASSLAGTANYGYTF. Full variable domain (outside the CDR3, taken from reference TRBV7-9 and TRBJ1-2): DTGVSQNPRHKITKRGQNVTFRCDPISEHNRLYWYRQTLGQGPEFLTYFQNEAQLEKSRLLSDRFSAERPKGSFSTLEIQRTEQGDSAMYLCASSLAGTANYGYTFGSGTRLTVV.